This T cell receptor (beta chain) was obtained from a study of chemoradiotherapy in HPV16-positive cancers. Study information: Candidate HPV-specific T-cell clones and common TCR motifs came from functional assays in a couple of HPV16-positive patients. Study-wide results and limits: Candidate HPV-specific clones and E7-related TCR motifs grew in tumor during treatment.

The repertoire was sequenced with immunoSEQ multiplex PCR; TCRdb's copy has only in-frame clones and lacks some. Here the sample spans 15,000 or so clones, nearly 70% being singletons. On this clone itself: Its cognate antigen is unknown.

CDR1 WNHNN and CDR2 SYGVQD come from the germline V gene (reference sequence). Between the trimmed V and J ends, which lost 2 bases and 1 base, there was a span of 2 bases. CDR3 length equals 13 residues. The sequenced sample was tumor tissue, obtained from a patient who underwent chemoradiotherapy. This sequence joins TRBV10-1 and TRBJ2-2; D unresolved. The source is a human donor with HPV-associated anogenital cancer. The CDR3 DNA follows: TGCGCCAGCAGTGAGGTGAACACCGGGGAGCTGTTTTTT. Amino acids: CASSEVNTGELFF.